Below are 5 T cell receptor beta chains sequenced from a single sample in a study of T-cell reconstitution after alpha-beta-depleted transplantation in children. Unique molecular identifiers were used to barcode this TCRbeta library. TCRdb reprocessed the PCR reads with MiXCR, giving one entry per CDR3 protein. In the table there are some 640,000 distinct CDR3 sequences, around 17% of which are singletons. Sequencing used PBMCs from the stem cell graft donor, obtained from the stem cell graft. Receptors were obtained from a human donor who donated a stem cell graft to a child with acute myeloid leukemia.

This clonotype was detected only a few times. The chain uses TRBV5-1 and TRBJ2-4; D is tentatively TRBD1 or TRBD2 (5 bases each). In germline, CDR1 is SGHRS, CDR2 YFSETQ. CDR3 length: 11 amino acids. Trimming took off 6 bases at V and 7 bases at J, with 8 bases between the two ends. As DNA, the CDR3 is TGCGCCAGCAACGGGGCGAACATTCAGTACTTC. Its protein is CASNGANIQYF.

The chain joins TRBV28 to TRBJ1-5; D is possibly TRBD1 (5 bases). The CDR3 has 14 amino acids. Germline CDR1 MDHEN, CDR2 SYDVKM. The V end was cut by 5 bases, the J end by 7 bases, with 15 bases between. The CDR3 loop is CASSGRQGTQPQHF. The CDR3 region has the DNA TGTGCCAGCAGTGGGAGGCAGGGAACCCAGCCCCAGCATTTT.

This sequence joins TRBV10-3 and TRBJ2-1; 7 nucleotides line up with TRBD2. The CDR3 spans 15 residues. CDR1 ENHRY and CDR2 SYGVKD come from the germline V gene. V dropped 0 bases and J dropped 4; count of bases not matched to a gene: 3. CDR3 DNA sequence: TGTGCCATCAGTGAGTCTGGGGGGGTATACAATGAGCAGTTCTTC. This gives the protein CAISESGGVYNEQFF.

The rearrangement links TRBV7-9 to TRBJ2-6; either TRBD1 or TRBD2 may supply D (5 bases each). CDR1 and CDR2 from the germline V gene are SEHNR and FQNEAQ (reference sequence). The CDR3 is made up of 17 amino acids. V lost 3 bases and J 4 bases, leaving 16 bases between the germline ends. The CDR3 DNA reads TGTGCCAGCAGCTTGGGGGTTTCTAGACTAGGGGCCAACGTCCTGACTTTC. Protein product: CASSLGVSRLGANVLTF.

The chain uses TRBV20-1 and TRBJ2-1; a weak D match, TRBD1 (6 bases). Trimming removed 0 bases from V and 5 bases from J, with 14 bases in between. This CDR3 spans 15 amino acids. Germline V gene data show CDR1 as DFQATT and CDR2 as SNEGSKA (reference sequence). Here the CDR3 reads CSARDRTGIHNEQFF. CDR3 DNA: TGCAGTGCTAGAGATCGAACAGGGATCCACAATGAGCAGTTCTTC.